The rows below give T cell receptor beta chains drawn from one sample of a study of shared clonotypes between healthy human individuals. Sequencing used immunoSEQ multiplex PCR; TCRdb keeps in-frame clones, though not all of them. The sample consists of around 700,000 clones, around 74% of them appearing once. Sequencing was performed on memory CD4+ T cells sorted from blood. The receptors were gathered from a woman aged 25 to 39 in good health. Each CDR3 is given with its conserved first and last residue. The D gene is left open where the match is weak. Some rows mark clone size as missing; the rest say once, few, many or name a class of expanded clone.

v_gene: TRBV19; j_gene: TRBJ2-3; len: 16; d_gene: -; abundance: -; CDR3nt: TGTGCCAGTAGGGATGGGACTCTGGCTAGCACAGATACGCAGTATTTT; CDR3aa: CASRDGTLASTDTQYF
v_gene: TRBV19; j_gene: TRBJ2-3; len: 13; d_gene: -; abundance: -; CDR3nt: TGTGCCAGTACGAACGCAGCCACGAATACGCAGTATTTT; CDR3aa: CASTNAATNTQYF
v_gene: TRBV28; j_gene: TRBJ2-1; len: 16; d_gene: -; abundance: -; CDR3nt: TGTGCCAGCACCCCAGTAGGGCGACAGGCCTACAATGAGCAGTTCTTC; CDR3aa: CASTPVGRQAYNEQFF
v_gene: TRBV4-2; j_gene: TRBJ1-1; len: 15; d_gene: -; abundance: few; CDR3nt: TGTGCCAGCAGCCAAGATCAGGGGAGGGACACTGAAGCTTTCTTT; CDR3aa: CASSQDQGRDTEAFF
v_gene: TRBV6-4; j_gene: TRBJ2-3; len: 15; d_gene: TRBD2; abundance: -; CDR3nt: TGTGCCAGCAGTGACCCTAGCGGTAGCACAGATACGCAGTATTTT; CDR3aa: CASSDPSGSTDTQYF
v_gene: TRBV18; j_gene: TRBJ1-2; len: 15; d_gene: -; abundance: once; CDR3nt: TGTGCCAGCTCACCATCTCCCGGACCTCAATATGGCTACACCTTC; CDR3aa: CASSPSPGPQYGYTF
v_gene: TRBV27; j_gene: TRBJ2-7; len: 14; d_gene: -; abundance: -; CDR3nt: TGTGCCAGCAGTTTAGGTACCAAAGGGTACGAGCAGTACTTC; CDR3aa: CASSLGTKGYEQYF
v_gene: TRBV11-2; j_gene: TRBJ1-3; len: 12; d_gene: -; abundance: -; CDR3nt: TGTGCCAGCAGCCACAGGGTTGACACCATATATTTT; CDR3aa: CASSHRVDTIYF
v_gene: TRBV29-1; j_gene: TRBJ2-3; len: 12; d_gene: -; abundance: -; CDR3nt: TGCAGCGTTGAATTGGAGGCAGATACGCAGTATTTT; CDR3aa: CSVELEADTQYF
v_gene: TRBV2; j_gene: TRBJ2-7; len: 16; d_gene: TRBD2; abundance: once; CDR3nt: TGTGCCAGCAGGAGGACGCTAGCGGGAGCCGGAAGGGAGCAGTACTTC; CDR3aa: CASRRTLAGAGREQYF
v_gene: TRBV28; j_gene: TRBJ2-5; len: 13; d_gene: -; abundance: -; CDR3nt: TGTGCCAGCAGTACAGGGAACCAAGAGACCCAGTACTTC; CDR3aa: CASSTGNQETQYF
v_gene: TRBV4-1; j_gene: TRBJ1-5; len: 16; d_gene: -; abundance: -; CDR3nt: TGCGCCAGCAGCCAAGGTCAGCGCAATAGCAATCAGCCCCAGCATTTT; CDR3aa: CASSQGQRNSNQPQHF
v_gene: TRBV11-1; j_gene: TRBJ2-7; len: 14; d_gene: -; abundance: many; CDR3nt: TGTGCCAGCAGCTTAGGAGGACATTCCTACGAGCAGTACTTC; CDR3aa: CASSLGGHSYEQYF
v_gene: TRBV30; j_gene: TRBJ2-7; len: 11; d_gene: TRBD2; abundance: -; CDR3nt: TGTGCCTGGACTAGCGGCTACGAGCAGTACTTC; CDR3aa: CAWTSGYEQYF
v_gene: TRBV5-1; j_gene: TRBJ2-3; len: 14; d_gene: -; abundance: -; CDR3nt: TGCGCCAGCAGCCTGGGGACGGGAACAGATACGCAGTATTTT; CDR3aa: CASSLGTGTDTQYF
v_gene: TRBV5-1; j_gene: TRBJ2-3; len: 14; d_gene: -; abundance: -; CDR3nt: TGCGCCAGCAACACGGGAGATGGAACAGATACGCAGTATTTT; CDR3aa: CASNTGDGTDTQYF
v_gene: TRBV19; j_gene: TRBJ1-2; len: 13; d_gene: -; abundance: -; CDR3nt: TGTGCCAGTAGCCCATCGACAGTCTATGGCTACACCTTC; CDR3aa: CASSPSTVYGYTF
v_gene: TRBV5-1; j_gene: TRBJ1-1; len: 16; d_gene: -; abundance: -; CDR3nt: TGCGCCAGCAGCCCGGACCCTCAACCGTTCTCGGGAGAAGCTTTCTTT; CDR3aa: CASSPDPQPFSGEAFF
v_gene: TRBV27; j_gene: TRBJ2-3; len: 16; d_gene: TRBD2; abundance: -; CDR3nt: TGTGCCAGCAGGCCGATAGCGGGAGGATTCACAGATACGCAGTATTTT; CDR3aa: CASRPIAGGFTDTQYF
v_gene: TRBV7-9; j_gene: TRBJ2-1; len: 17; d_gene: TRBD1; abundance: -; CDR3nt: TGTGCCAGCAGACACCCCTCGGGACAGCTGGGAGTTGATGAGCAGTTCTTC; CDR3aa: CASRHPSGQLGVDEQFF
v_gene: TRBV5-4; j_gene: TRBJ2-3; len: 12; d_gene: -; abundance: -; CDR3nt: TGTGCCAGCAGCTCGCTAACGGGGGCGCAGTATTTT; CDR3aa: CASSSLTGAQYF
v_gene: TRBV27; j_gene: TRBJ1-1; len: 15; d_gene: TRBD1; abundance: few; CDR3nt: TGTGCCAGCAGTCGCCACAACCCAGGGGGTTCTGAAGCTTTCTTT; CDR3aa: CASSRHNPGGSEAFF
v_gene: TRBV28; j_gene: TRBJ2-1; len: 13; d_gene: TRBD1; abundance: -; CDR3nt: TGTGCCAGCTGGACAGGGTTTGGTCATGAGCAGTTCTTC; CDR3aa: CASWTGFGHEQFF
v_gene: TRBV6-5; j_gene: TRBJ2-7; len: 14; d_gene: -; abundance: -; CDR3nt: TGTGCCAGCAGCTACCTAGGGGCTACCTCCGAGCAGTACTTC; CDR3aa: CASSYLGATSEQYF
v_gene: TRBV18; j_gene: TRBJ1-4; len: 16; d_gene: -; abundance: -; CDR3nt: TGTGCCAGCTCACCCGACCGACTGAGAACTAATGAAAAACTGTTTTTT; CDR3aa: CASSPDRLRTNEKLFF
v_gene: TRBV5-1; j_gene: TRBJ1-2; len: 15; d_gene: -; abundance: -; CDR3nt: TGCGCCAGCAGCTTGGCCATAGGAGGGATCGATGGCTACACCTTC; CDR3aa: CASSLAIGGIDGYTF
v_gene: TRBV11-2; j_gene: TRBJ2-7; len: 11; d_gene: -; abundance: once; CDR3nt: TGTGCCAGCAGCTTAGGACGGGCTCAGTACTTC; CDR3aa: CASSLGRAQYF